This entry features one T cell receptor (beta chain) sequence. Authors' analysis steps: Reference gene primer amplification gave nucleated cell count estimates. The repertoire was sequenced with immunoSEQ multiplex PCR; TCRdb's copy has only in-frame clones and lacks some. V and J calls and clone size follow that table, whereas D and trimming were derived from the DNA. The data show roughly 200,000 clones, about 90% seen once. Germline assignment: CDR1 SNHLY and CDR2 FYNNEI. The ends were cut back, 7 bases at V and 8 bases at J, with 20 bases in the middle. CDR3 size: 14 residues. The data stem from a study of blood T cell repertoires in COVID-19. Study details: T cells, B-cell-depleted T cells, or PBMCs supplied cDNA or gDNA.

This chain joins TRBV2 and TRBJ1-2; a possible D gene is TRBD1 (6 bases). The sequenced sample consisted of peripheral blood. This TCR was recovered from a woman under 30 who had recovered from COVID-19. CDR3 in amino acids: CASIQGSWARGYTF. In nucleotides, the CDR3 is TGTGCCAGCATACAGGGTTCCTGGGCTAGAGGCTACACCTTC.